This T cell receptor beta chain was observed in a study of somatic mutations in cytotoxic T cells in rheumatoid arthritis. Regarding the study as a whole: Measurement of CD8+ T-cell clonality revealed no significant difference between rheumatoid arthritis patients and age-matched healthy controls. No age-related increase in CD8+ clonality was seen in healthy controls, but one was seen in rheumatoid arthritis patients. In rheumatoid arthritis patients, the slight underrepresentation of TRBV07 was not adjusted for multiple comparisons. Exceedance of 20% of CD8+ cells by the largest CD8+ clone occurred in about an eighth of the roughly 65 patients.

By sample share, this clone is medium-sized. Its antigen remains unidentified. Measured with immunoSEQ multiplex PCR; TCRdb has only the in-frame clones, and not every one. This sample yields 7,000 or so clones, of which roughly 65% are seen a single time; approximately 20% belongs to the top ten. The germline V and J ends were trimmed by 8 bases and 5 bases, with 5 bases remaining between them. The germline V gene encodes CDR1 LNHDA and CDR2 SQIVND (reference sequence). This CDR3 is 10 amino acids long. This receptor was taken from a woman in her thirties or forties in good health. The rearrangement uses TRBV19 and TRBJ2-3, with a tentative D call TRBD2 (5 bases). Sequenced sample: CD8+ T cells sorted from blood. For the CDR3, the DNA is TGTGCCAGTGAGGGAGATACGCAGTATTTT. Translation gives CASEGDTQYF.